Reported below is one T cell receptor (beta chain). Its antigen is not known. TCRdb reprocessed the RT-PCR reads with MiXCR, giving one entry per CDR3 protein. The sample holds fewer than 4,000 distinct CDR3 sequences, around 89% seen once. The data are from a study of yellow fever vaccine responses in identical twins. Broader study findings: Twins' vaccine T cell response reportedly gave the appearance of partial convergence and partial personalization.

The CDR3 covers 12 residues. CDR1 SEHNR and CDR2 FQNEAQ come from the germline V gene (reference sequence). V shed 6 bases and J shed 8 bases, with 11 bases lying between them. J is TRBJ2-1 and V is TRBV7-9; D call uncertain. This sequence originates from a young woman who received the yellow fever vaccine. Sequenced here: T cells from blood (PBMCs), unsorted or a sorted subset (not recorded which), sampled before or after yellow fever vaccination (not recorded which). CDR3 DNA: TGTGCCAGCAGGGTTAGCTCCGATGAGCAGTTCTTC. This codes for CASRVSSDEQFF.